The 5 T cell receptor beta chains below come from one sample, sequenced in a study of long-term antiretroviral therapy in people with HIV. A v3.0 immunoSEQ assay was performed at survey level. Clones were read by immunoSEQ multiplex PCR, and TCRdb kept only the in-frame ones, dropping some. The table includes roughly 19,000 clones, roughly 90% detected once. The specimen was unsorted PBMCs, collected 2.1 years after starting antiretroviral therapy. The source is a man aged 18 to 35 with HIV.

This chain connects TRBV5-1 to TRBJ1-3, with D unresolved. This CDR3 is built from 15 residues. V was trimmed by 2 bases and J by 3 bases, leaving 12 bases between them. In germline, CDR1 is SGHRS, CDR2 YFSETQ. CDR3 in amino acids: CASSFGPVSGNTIYF. The CDR3 nucleotides are TGCGCCAGCAGCTTTGGGCCAGTTAGTGGAAACACCATATATTTT.

The chain links TRBV7-2 to TRBJ2-5; tentatively, D is TRBD2 (6 bases). Trimming removed 5 bases at V and 5 bases at J, with 18 bases between. Germline lookup yields CDR1 SGHTA and CDR2 FQGNSA. This CDR3 spans 15 amino acids. The CDR3 DNA follows: TGTGCCAGCAGCCACCGAAGGCGGGAACGGGAGACCCAGTACTTC. It encodes CASSHRRRERETQYF.

The chain couples TRBV19 to TRBJ2-2; the D is unclear. This CDR3 has 17 amino acids. The V end lost 3 bases, the J end lost 4 bases, and 18 bases lay between the germline ends. Per germline, CDR1 LNHDA and CDR2 SQIVND (reference sequence). The DNA for the CDR3 is TGTGCCAGTAGTATTCTTGCTGGTAGACTGGGCACCGGGGAGCTGTTTTTT. This translates into CASSILAGRLGTGELFF.

V is TRBV7-2 and J is TRBJ2-2, with a tentative D call TRBD1 (6 bases). Looked up from germline, CDR1 is SGHTA and CDR2 is FQGNSA. The CDR3 contains 14 residues. Between the trimmed V and J ends, which lost 4 bases and 4 bases, there was a span of 10 bases. DNA of the CDR3: TGTGCCAGCAGCTCCCAGGGGAGCACCGGGGAGCTGTTTTTT. This sequence encodes CASSSQGSTGELFF.

The chain links TRBV5-1 to TRBJ2-2; D may be TRBD2 (5 bases). The germline CDR1 and CDR2 sequences are SGHRS and YFSETQ. The ends were cut back, 6 bases at V and 3 bases at J, with 12 bases in the middle. The CDR3 consists of 14 residues. The CDR3 nucleotides are TGCGCCAGCAAAGGAGGTGCTGACACCGGGGAGCTGTTTTTT. It encodes CASKGGADTGELFF. Drawing the rest from reference TRBV5-1 and TRBJ2-2, the complete variable domain is KAGVTQTPRYLIKTRGQQVTLSCSPISGHRSVSWYQQTPGQGLQFLFEYFSETQRNKGNFPGRFSGRQFSNSRSEMNVSTLELGDSALYLCASKGGADTGELFFGEGSRLTVL.